This T cell receptor (beta chain) is from a study of vaccination and CD4 T cells after COVID-19. Turning to this clonotype: The antigen is undetermined.

Treatment indicated: approximately nine-day PBMC culture with coronavirus spike peptide pools or control peptides (ViraFEST assay). Cultured CD4+ T cell DNA underwent sequencing with the Oncomine TCR Beta short-read assay. Each CDR3 protein is one row after TCRdb ran MiXCR on the PCR reads. This table holds around 16,000 distinct CDR3 sequences, approximately 48% found once. Sequenced: CD4+ T cells from blood, cultured in vitro. This sequence was found in a human donor who had recovered from COVID-19.

The CDR3 sequence is CAWSVLAYQPQHF. The CDR3 bases are TGTGCCTGGAGTGTACTCGCGTATCAGCCCCAGCATTTT. The chain couples TRBV30 to TRBJ1-5; no definite D call. CDR3 length equals 13 residues. Germline CDR1 reads GTSNPN; CDR2 reads SVGIG (reference sequence). V dropped 0 bases and J dropped 5 bases, with 8 bases sitting between them.